The source of this T cell receptor beta chain is a study of T and B cells in COVID-19 patients. TRB was amplified from about 250-500 ng of blood genomic DNA. Multiplex PCR with BIOMED2 TRB-A/B primer pools amplified TRB rearrangements. TCRdb used MiXCR to reprocess the multiplex PCR reads, holding one entry per CDR3 protein. The table has about 11,000 distinct CDR3 sequences, around a third seen once. Germline V gene sequence: CDR1 SGHTA, CDR2 FQGNSA. J lost 1 base, V lost 4 bases, and 1 base had no gene match. The CDR3 length is 15 residues. This clonotype was sampled from a human donor with active COVID-19. The J gene is TRBJ2-3, the V gene TRBV7-2; 11 nucleotides align to TRBD1. Sequencing used blood. CDR3 residues: CASSSGQGGTDTQYF. The CDR3 DNA sequence: TGTGCCAGCAGCTCGGGACAGGGGGGCACAGATACGCAGTATTTT.